The T cell receptor beta chain described here comes from a study of CD8+CD57+ T cells in acquired aplastic anemia. Whole-study context: Yields of DNA that came from sorted CD4+ and CD8+ cells averaged approximately 3.2 ug.

Profiling that covered TCR beta VDJ and CDR3 relied on genomic DNA as its template. TCRdb re-analysed the reads in MiXCR, keeping a single row per CDR3 protein. The table includes about 270,000 distinct CDR3 sequences, roughly half detected once. Germline V gene data show CDR1 as SNHLY and CDR2 as FYNNEI. The CDR3 totals 13 residues. V dropped 10 bases and J dropped 3 bases, with 16 bases sitting between them. Overall study findings and caveats: In common between the patients and the controls were approximately 28 CD8+ CDR3 sequences.

This clonotype turned up a few times. Its antigen remains unknown. This chain connects TRBV2 to TRBJ2-7; possible D gene TRBD2, 6 bases. Sequencing used sorted CD4+, CD8+, or CD8+CD57+ T cells (not recorded which) from PBMCs. This sequence was found in a human donor with severe aplastic anemia or a healthy control (not recorded which). CDR3 bases: TGTGCCACCGAGGAGGGGAGAGGCTACGAGCAGTACTTC. It encodes CATEEGRGYEQYF.